This T cell receptor beta chain was sequenced during a study of blood T cells in healthy people across ages. The germline V gene encodes CDR1 SGHRS and CDR2 YFSETQ. Trimming took off 0 bases at V and 5 bases at J, with 12 bases between the two ends. This CDR3 region has 15 residues. Alongside a J-beta primer mix, a sample-barcoded 5' primer served in a second PCR lasting roughly 7 to 11 cycles. TCRdb ran MiXCR on the 5' RACE reads and lists one entry per CDR3 protein. The sample includes a few hundred thousand distinct CDR3 sequences, approximately 25% of them seen just once. The sequence was collected from a woman in her 70s in good health. This chain links TRBV5-1 with TRBJ1-5, with D unresolved. The sequencing input was blood. The CDR3 DNA follows: TGCGCCAGCAGCTTGGTACCCTCGGGAGATCAGCCCCAGCATTTT. Its protein is CASSLVPSGDQPQHF.